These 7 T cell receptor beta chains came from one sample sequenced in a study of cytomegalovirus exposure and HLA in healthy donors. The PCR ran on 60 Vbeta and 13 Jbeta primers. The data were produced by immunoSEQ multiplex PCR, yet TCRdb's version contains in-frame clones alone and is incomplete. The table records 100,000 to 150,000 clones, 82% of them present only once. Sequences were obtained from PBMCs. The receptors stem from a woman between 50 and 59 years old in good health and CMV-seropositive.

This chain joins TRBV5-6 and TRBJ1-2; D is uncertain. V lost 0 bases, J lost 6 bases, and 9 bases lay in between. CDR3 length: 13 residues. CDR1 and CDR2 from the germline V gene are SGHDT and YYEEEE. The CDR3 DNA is TGTGCCAGCAGCTTGGTAACAAGCGATGGCTACACCTTC. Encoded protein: CASSLVTSDGYTF. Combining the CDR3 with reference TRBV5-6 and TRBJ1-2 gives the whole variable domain DAGVTQSPTHLIKTRGQQVTLRCSPKSGHDTVSWYQQALGQGPQFIFQYYEEEERQRGNFPDRFSGHQFPNYSSELNVNALLLGDSALYLCASSLVTSDGYTFGSGTRLTVV.

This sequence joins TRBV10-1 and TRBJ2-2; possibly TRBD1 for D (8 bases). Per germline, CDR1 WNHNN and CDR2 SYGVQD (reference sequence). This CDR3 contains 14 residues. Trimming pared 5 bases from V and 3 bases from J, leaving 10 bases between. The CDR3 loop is CASSTGGDTGELFF. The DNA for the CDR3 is TGCGCCAGCAGTACAGGGGGGGACACCGGGGAGCTGTTTTTT.

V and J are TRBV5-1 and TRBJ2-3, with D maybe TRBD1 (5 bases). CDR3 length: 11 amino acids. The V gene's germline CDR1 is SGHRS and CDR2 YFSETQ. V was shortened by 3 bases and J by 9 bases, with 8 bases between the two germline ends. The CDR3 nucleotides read TGCGCCAGCAGCTCGCCAGGGACGCAGTATTTT. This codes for CASSSPGTQYF.

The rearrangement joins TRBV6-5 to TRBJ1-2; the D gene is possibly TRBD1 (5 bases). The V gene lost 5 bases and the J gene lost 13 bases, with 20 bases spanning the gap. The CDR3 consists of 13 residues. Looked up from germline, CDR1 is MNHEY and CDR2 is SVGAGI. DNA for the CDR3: TGTGCCAGCAGTCCTCTGAATGCCCGGGACTCCACCTTC. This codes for CASSPLNARDSTF.

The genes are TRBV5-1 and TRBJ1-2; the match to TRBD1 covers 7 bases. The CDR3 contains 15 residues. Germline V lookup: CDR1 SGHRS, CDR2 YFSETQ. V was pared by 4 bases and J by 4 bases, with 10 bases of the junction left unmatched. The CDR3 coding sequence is TGCGCCAGCAGCCCCCTTAGACAGGGCGGCTATGGCTACACCTTC. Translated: CASSPLRQGGYGYTF.

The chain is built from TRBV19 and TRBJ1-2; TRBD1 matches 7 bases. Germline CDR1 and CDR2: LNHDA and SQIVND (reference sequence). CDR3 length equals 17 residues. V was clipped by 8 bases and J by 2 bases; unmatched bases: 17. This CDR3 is CASSDPSRDRRNYGYTF. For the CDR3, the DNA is TGTGCCAGTTCCGATCCCTCCCGGGACAGACGAAACTATGGCTACACCTTC.

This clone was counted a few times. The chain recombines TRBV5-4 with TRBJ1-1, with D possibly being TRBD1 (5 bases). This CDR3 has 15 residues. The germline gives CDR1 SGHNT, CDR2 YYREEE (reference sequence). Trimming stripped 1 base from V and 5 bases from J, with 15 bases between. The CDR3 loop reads CASSLRGEGRTEAFF. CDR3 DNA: TGTGCCAGCAGCTTGAGGGGTGAAGGAAGAACTGAAGCTTTCTTT.